This T cell receptor beta chain was obtained from a study of graft-versus-host responses after intestinal transplantation. Study at large: The whole recipient group had anti-thymocyte globulin induction followed by tacrolimus and steroids for roughly three years.

General observations from the study: Recipient marrow contained GvH clones, some of which appeared first in ileum or blood. Some patients had graft-donor T cell macrochimerism. In their allografts, the ratios of graft-versus-host to host-versus-graft T cell clones were high.

This CDR3 region has 15 residues. Germline CDR1 is SGHRS and CDR2 is YFSETQ. The V segment lost 1 base and the J segment 2 bases; nucleotides outside the gene matches: 4. This clone has just one count. The antigen is undetermined. Method: immunoSEQ multiplex PCR; TCRdb's copy keeps in-frame clones and lacks some. This table holds approximately 79,000 clones, around 84% found once. The sequences come from unstimulated CD4+ T cells sorted from spleen or lymph node cells, collected before intestinal transplant. The chain combines TRBV5-1 with TRBJ2-5; 8 positions agree with TRBD2. The clonotype was recovered from a human donor who received an intestinal transplant. The CDR3 DNA reads TGCGCCAGCAGCTTGTACCCGGGAGGGCAAGAGACCCAGTACTTC. Protein: CASSLYPGGQETQYF.